One and the same sample provided the 5 T cell receptor beta chains below, sequenced in a study of blood T cell repertoires in COVID-19. Clones were read by immunoSEQ multiplex PCR, and TCRdb kept only the in-frame ones, dropping some. The repertoire holds approximately 250,000 clones, with approximately 90% as singletons. Specimen: PBMCs or T cells enriched from blood (not recorded which). The receptors shown here come from a woman aged 25 to 45 with acute COVID-19.

The chain joins TRBV10-3 to TRBJ2-5; 9 positions match TRBD1. Per germline, CDR1 ENHRY and CDR2 SYGVKD. The CDR3 has 15 amino acids. Losses at the gene ends were 6 bases for V and 5 bases for J; bases not matched to a gene: 10. The CDR3 DNA reads as TGTGCCATCAGAAGTATCCAGGGGACAGGGGAGACCCAGTACTTC. Translated, it gives CAIRSIQGTGETQYF.

The gene calls are TRBV27 and TRBJ1-2, with D hard to call. The CDR3 contains 16 residues. In germline, CDR1 is MNHEY, CDR2 SMNVEV (reference sequence). V was trimmed by 2 bases and J by 1 base, leaving 14 bases between them. The chain's CDR3 is CASSLSVDGVNYGYTF. CDR3 DNA sequence: TGTGCCAGCAGTTTAAGCGTGGACGGGGTTAACTATGGCTACACCTTC.

The J gene is TRBJ2-7, the V gene TRBV4-1; no clear D. The CDR3 covers 13 residues. Trimming took 4 bases from V and 6 from J, leaving 13 bases between them. Germline CDR1 MGHRA, CDR2 YSYEKL. CDR3 DNA: TGCGCCAGCAGCCCTGCAGGCACTCGCGAGCAGTACTTC. This translates into CASSPAGTREQYF.

The chain is built from TRBV30 and TRBJ1-2; 9 bases fit TRBD1. This CDR3 has 13 residues. Germline assignment: CDR1 GTSNPN and CDR2 SVGIG (reference sequence). V shed 0 bases and J 8 bases; nucleotides not matched to a gene: 4. Here the CDR3 DNA reads TGTGCCTGGAGTGTACAGGGGGCGCCCGGCTACACCTTC. This codes for CAWSVQGAPGYTF.

This clone occurred once. This chain connects TRBV11-2 to TRBJ2-1; 11 nucleotides agree with TRBD2. This CDR3 is built from 17 residues. V trimming: 2 bases; J trimming: 8 bases; junction bases outside the gene matches: 11. CDR1 is SGHAT, CDR2 FQNNGV, per germline. CDR3 nucleotide sequence: TGTGCCAGCAGCTTAATGGGTAGCGGGAGGGCTAATGATGAGCAGTTCTTC. Protein product: CASSLMGSGRANDEQFF.